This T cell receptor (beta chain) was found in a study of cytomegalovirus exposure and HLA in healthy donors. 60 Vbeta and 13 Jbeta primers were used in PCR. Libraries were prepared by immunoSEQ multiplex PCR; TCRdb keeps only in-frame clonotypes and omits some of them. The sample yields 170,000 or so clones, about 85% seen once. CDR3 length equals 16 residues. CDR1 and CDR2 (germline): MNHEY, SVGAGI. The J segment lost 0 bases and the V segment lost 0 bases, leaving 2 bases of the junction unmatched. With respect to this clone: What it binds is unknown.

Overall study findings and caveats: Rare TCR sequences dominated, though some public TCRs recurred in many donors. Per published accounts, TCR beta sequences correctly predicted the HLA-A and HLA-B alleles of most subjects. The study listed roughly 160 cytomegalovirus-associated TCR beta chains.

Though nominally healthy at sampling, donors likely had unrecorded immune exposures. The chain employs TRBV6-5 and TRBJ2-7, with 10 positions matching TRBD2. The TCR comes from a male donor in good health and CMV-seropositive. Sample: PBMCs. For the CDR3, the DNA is TGTGCCAGCAGTTACTCGCTAGCGGGGGACTCCTACGAGCAGTACTTC. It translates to CASSYSLAGDSYEQYF.